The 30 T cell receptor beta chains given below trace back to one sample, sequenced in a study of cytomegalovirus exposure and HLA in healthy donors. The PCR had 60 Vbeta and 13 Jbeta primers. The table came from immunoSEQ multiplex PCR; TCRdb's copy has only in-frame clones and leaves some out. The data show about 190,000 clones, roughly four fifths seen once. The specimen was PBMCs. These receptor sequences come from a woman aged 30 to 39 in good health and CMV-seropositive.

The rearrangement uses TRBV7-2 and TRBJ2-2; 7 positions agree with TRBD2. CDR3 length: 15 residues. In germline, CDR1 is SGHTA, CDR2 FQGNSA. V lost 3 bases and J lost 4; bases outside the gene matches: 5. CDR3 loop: CASSFLPSGTGELFF. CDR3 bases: TGTGCCAGCAGCTTTTTGCCTAGCGGCACCGGGGAGCTGTTTTTT.

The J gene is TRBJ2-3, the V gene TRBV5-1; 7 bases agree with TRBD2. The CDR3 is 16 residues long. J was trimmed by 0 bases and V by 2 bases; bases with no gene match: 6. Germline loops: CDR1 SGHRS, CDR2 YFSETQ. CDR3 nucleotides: TGCGCCAGCAGCTTTTCCCGGGAGGATAGCACAGATACGCAGTATTTT. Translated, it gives CASSFSREDSTDTQYF. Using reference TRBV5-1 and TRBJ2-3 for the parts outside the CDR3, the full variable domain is KAGVTQTPRYLIKTRGQQVTLSCSPISGHRSVSWYQQTPGQGLQFLFEYFSETQRNKGNFPGRFSGRQFSNSRSEMNVSTLELGDSALYLCASSFSREDSTDTQYFGPGTRLTVL.

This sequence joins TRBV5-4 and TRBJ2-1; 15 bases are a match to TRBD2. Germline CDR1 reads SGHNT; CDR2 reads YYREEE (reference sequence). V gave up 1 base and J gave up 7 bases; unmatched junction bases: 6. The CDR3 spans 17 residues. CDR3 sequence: CASSLRRTSGGDNEQFF. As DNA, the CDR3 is TGTGCCAGCAGCTTGCGAAGGACTAGCGGGGGGGATAATGAGCAGTTCTTC.

The CDR3 loop reads CASSTRTSGRKETQYF. CDR3 nucleotide sequence: TGTGCCAGCTCCACCCGGACTAGCGGGAGGAAGGAGACCCAGTACTTC. This chain links TRBV18 with TRBJ2-5; 14 nucleotides line up with TRBD2. The J segment lost 5 bases and the V segment lost 6 bases, leaving 8 bases of the junction unmatched. CDR1 is KGHSH, CDR2 LQKENI, per germline. CDR3 length: 16 amino acids.

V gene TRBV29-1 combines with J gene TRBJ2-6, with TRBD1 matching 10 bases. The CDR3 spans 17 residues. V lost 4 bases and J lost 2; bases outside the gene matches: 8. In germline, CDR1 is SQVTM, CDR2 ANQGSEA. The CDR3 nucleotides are TGCAGCGTTGTAACCGGACAGGGGGAAGCTGGGGCCAACGTCCTGACTTTC. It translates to CSVVTGQGEAGANVLTF.

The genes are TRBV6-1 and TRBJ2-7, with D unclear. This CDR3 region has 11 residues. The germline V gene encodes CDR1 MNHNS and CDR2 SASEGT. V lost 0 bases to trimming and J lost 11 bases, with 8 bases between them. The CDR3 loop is CASSEAVGEYF. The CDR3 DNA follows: TGTGCCAGCAGTGAAGCAGTTGGAGAGTACTTC.

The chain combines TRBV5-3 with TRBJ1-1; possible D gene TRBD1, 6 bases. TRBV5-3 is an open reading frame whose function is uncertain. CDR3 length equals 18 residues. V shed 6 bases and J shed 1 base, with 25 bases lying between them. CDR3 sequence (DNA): TGTGCCAGAAATAACGTTCCCAGTCCGGGACACCAGAACACTGAAGCTTTCTTT. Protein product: CARNNVPSPGHQNTEAFF.

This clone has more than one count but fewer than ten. In DNA, the CDR3 is TGTGCCAGCCTGGGGGGGGCCGCTGCCACAACTGAAGCTTTCTTT. It encodes CASLGGAAATTEAFF. The rearrangement uses TRBV28 and TRBJ1-1; TRBD1 might be the D (6 bases). The length of the CDR3 is 15 residues. Looked up from germline, CDR1 is MDHEN and CDR2 is SYDVKM. V was pared by 8 bases and J by 5 bases, with 21 bases between.

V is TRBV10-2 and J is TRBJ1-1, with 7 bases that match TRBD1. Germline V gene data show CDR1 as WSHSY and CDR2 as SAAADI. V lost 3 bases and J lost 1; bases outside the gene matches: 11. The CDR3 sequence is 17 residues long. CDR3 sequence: CASSDTRGQGGNTEAFF. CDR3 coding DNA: TGCGCCAGCAGTGATACAAGGGGGCAAGGTGGGAACACTGAAGCTTTCTTT.

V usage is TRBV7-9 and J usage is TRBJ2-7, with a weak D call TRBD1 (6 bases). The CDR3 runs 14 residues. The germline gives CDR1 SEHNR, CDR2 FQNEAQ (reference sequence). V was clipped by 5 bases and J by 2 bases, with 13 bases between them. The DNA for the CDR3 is TGTGCCAGCAGCGGGGGCGGAAACCCCTACGAGCAGTACTTC. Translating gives CASSGGGNPYEQYF.

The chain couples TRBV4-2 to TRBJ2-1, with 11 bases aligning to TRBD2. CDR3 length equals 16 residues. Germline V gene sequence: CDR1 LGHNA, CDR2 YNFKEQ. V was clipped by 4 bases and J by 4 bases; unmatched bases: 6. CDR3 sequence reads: CASSLRLAGSYNEQFF. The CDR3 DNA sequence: TGTGCCAGCAGCCTCCGACTAGCGGGGTCGTACAATGAGCAGTTCTTC.

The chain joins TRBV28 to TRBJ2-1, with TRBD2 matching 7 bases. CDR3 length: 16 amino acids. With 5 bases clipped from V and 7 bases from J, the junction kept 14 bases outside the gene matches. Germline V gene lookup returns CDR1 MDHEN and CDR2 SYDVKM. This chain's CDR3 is CASSAPRKTSSNEQFF. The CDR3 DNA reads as TGTGCCAGCAGTGCCCCAAGGAAGACTAGCAGTAATGAGCAGTTCTTC.

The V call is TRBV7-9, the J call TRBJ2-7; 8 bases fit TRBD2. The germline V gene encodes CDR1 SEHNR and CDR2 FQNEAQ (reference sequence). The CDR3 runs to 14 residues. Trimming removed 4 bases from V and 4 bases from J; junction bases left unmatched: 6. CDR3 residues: CASSSTGLAYEQYF. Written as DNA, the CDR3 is TGTGCCAGCAGCTCCACTGGACTAGCTTACGAGCAGTACTTC.

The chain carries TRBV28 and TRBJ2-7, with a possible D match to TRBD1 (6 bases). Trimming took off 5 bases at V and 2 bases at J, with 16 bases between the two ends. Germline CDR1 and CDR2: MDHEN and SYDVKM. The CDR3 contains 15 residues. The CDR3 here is CASSPGRTATYEQYF. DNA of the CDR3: TGTGCCAGCAGTCCCGGAAGGACAGCTACCTACGAGCAGTACTTC.

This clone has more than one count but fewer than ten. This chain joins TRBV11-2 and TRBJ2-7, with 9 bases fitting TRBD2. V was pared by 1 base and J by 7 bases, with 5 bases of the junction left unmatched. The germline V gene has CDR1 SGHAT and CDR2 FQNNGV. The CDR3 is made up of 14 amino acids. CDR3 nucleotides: TGTGCCAGCAGCTTAGTTTCTAGCGGGGATGAGCAGTACTTC. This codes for CASSLVSSGDEQYF. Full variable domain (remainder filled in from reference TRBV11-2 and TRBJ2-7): EAGVAQSPRYKIIEKRQSVAFWCNPISGHATLYWYQQILGQGPKLLIQFQNNGVVDDSQLPKDRFSAERLKGVDSTLKIQPAKLEDSAVYLCASSLVSSGDEQYFGPGTRLTVT.

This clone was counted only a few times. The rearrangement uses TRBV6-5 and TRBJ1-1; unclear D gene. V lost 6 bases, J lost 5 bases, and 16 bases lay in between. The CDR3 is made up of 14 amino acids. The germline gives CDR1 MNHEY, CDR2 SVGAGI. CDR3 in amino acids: CASSLAVEGTEAFF. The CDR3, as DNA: TGTGCCAGCAGCTTAGCGGTGGAAGGAACTGAAGCTTTCTTT.

The CDR3 sequence is CASSYSLTGKPHEQYF. The CDR3 coding sequence is TGTGCCAGCAGTTACTCGCTGACAGGGAAACCCCACGAGCAGTACTTC. V and J are TRBV6-5 and TRBJ2-7, with 7 bases identical to TRBD1. This CDR3 region has 16 residues. Germline V CDR1 and CDR2: MNHEY, SVGAGI. J was trimmed by 5 bases and V by 0 bases; bases with no gene match: 10.

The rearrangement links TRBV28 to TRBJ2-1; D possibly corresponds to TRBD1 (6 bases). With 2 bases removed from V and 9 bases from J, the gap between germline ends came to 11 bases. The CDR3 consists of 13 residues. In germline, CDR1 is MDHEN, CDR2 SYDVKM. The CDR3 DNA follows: TGTGCCAGCAGTTTAAATTTGGGGGCTGAGCAGTTCTTC. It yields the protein CASSLNLGAEQFF.

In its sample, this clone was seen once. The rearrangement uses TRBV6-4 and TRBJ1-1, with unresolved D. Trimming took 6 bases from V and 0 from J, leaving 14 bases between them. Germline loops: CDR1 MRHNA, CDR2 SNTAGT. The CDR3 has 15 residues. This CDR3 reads CASRGTAYMNTEAFF. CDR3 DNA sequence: TGTGCCAGCAGGGGCACAGCTTACATGAACACTGAAGCTTTCTTT.

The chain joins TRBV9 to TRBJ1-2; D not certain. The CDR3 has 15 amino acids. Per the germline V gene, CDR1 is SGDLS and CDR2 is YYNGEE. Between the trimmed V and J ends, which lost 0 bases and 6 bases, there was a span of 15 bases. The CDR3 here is CASSVAAPAGDGYTF. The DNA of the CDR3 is TGTGCCAGCAGCGTAGCAGCCCCGGCGGGTGATGGCTACACCTTC.

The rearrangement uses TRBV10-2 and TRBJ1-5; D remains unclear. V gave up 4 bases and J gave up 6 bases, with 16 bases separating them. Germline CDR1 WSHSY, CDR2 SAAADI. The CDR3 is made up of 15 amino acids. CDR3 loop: CASSAVGLHTQPQHF. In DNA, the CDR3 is TGCGCCAGCAGTGCAGTTGGCCTCCACACTCAGCCCCAGCATTTT.

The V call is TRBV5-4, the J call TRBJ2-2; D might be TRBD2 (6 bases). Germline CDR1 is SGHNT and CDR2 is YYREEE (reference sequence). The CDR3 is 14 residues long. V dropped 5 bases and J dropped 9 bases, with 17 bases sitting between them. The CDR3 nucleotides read TGTGCCAGCAGTACGGAGGGGCGCAGGAGGGAGCTGTTTTTT. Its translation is CASSTEGRRRELFF.

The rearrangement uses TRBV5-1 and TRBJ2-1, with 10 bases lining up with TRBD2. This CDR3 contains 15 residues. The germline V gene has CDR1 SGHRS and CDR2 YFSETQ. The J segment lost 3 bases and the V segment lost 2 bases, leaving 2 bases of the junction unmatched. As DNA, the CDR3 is TGCGCCAGCAGCTTCCCTAGCGGGAGCTACAATGAGCAGTTCTTC. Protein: CASSFPSGSYNEQFF.

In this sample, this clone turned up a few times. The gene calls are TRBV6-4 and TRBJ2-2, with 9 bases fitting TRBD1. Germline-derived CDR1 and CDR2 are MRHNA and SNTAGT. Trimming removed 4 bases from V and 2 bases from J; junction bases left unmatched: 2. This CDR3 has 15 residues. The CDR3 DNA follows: TGTGCCAGCAGTGCGGGACAGGGTAACACCGGGGAGCTGTTTTTT. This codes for CASSAGQGNTGELFF.

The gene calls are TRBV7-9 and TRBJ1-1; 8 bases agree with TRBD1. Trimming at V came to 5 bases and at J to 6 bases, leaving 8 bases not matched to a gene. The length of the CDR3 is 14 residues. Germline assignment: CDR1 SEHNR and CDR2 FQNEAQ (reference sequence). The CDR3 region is CASSPGQGPAEAFF. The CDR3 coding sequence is TGTGCCAGCAGCCCCGGACAGGGTCCGGCTGAAGCTTTCTTT.

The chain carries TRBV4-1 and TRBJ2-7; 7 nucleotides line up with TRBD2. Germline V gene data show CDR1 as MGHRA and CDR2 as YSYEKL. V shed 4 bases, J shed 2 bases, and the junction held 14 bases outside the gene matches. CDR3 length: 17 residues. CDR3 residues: CASSLPPGGNLPYEQYF. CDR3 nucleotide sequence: TGCGCCAGCAGCCTCCCCCCGGGGGGAAATCTTCCCTACGAGCAGTACTTC.

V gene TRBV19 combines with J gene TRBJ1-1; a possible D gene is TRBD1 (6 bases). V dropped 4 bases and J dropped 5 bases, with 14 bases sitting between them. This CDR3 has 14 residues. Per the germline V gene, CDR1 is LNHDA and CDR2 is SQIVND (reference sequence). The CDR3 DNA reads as TGTGCCAGTAGTAATGCAGGGGTCTGGACTGAAGCTTTCTTT. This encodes CASSNAGVWTEAFF.

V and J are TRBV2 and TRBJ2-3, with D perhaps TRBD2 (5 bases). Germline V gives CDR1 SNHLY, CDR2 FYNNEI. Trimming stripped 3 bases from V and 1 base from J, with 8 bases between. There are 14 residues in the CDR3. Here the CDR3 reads CASSEAGGTDTQYF. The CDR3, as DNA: TGTGCCAGCAGTGAGGCGGGTGGCACAGATACGCAGTATTTT.

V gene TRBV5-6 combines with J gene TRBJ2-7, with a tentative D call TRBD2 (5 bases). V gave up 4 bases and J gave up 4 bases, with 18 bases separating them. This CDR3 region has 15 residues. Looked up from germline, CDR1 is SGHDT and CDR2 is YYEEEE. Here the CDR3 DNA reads TGTGCCAGCAGCCCCCCCGGGATTCAAACTTACGAGCAGTACTTC. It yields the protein CASSPPGIQTYEQYF.

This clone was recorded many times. CDR3 in amino acids: CASSESSGSTDTQYF. CDR3 DNA: TGTGCCAGCAGTGAATCTAGCGGGAGCACAGATACGCAGTATTTT. This chain joins TRBV6-1 and TRBJ2-3, with 8 bases identical to TRBD2. V trimming: 2 bases; J trimming: 0 bases; junction bases outside the gene matches: 1. The CDR3 is 15 residues long. Germline V CDR1 and CDR2: MNHNS, SASEGT.